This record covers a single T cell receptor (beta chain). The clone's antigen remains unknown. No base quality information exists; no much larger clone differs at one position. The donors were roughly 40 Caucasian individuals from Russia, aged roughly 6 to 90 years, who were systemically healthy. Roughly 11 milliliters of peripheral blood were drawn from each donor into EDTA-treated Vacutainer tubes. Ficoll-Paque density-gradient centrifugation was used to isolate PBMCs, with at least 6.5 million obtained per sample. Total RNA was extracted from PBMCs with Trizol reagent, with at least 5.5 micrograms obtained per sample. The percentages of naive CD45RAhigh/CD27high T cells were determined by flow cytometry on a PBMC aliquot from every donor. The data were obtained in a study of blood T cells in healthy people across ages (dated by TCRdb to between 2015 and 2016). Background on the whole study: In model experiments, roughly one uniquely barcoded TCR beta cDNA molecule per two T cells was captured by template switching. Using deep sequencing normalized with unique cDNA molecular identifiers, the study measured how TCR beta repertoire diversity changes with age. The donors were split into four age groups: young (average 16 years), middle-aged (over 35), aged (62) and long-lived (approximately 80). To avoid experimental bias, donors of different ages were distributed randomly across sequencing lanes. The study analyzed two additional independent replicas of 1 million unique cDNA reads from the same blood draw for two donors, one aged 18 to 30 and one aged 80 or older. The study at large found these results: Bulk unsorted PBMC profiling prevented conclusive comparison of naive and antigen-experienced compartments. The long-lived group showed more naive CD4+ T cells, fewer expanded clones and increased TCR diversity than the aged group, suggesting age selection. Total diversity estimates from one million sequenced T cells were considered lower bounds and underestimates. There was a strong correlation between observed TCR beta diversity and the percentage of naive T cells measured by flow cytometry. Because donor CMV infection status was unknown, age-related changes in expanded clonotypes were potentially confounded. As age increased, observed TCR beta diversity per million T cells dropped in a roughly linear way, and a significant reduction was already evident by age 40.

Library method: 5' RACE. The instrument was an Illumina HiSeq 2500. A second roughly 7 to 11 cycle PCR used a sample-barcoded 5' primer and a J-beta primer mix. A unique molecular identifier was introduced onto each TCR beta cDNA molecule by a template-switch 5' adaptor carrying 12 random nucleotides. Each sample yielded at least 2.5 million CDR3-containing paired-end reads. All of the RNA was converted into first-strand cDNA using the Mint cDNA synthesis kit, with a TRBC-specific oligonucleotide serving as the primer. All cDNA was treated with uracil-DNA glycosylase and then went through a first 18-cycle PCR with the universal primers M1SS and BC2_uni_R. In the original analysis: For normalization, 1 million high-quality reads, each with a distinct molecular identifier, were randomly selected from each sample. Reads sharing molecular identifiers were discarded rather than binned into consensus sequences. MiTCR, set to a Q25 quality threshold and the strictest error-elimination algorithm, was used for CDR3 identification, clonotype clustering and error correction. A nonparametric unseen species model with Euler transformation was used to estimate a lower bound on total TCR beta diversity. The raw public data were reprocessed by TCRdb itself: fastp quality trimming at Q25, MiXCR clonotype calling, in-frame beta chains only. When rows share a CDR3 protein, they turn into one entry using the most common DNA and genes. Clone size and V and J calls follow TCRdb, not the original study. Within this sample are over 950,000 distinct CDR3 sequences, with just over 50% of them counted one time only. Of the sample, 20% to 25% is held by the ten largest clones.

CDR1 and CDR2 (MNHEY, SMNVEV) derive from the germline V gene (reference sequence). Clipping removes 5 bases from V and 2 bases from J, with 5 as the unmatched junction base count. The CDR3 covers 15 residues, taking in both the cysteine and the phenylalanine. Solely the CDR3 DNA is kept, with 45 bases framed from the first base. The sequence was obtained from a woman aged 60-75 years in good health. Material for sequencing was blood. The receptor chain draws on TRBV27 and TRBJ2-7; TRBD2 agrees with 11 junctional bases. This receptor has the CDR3 CASSQGLADPYEQYF. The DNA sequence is TGTGCCAGCAGTCAGGGACTAGCGGATCCCTACGAGCAGTACTTC.